What follows are 9 T cell receptor beta chains derived from one specimen sequenced in a study of blood T cell repertoires in COVID-19. This table comes from immunoSEQ multiplex PCR, and its TCRdb copy is limited to in-frame clones, with some not included. The data hold 81,000 or so clones, with roughly 90% observed a single time. The sequenced sample was peripheral blood. These receptors all stem from a man between 70 and 80 years old with active or convalescent COVID-19.

This rearrangement joins TRBV30 to TRBJ1-6; 7 nucleotides agree with TRBD1. CDR1 GTSNPN and CDR2 SVGIG come from the germline V gene (reference sequence). CDR3 length: 15 residues. V was clipped by 3 bases and J by 7 bases; unmatched bases: 9. The CDR3 DNA reads TGTGCCTGGAGCTTCTTACAGGGGACCAATTCACCCCTCCACTTT. Protein: CAWSFLQGTNSPLHF.

The table lists this clone with a count of one. The DNA of the CDR3 is TGTGCCAGCTCACCTGGGACAGTGAACTATGGCTACACCTTC. Its protein product is CASSPGTVNYGYTF. This sequence joins TRBV18 and TRBJ1-2; 7 bases are a match to TRBD1. CDR3 length equals 14 residues. V lost 3 bases, J lost 2 bases, and 3 bases stayed unmatched. Germline values: CDR1 KGHSH, CDR2 LQKENI.

This chain uses TRBV5-1 with TRBJ1-2; 11 bases line up with TRBD1. CDR1 and CDR2 from the germline V gene are SGHRS and YFSETQ. The ends lost 3 bases at V and 7 bases at J; junction bases unmatched: 8. There are 15 residues in the CDR3. The CDR3 coding sequence is TGCGCCAGCAGCTCGGGACAGGGGGAAACTGGTGGCTACACCTTC. It encodes CASSSGQGETGGYTF.

The chain carries TRBV5-6 and TRBJ1-5; the match to TRBD1 covers 9 bases. CDR3 size: 16 residues. Germline CDR1 is SGHDT and CDR2 is YYEEEE. Trimming removed 2 bases from V and 2 bases from J; junction bases left unmatched: 5. The CDR3 protein is CASSLTQGARNQPQHF. The CDR3 DNA reads TGTGCCAGCAGCTTAACACAGGGGGCGCGCAATCAGCCCCAGCATTTT.

The rearrangement uses TRBV9 and TRBJ2-1; D is unclear. The CDR3 extends over 15 amino acids. Trimming shortened V by 0 bases and J by 0 bases, and 7 bases separated the two germline ends. Germline assignment: CDR1 SGDLS and CDR2 YYNGEE. CDR3 in amino acids: CASSVDMFSYNEQFF. CDR3 in DNA: TGTGCCAGCAGCGTAGATATGTTCTCCTACAATGAGCAGTTCTTC.

V gene TRBV30 combines with J gene TRBJ1-3; D is unresolved. The CDR3 covers 12 residues. Trimming took off 2 bases at V and 2 bases at J, with 4 bases between the two ends. Germline CDR1 and CDR2: GTSNPN and SVGIG (reference sequence). CDR3 nucleotides: TGTGCCTGGAGTCTCCCTGGAAACACCATATATTTT. Translating it yields CAWSLPGNTIYF.

This clone has only one observation. The chain uses TRBV27 and TRBJ1-2; maybe TRBD1 (6 bases). V lost 0 bases and J lost 7, with 18 bases in between. CDR1 is MNHEY and CDR2 is SMNVEV in the germline V gene (reference sequence). This CDR3 has 16 amino acids. The CDR3 spells CASSLSGGAVVSGYTF. The DNA of the CDR3 is TGTGCCAGCAGTTTATCAGGGGGGGCGGTCGTGTCTGGCTACACCTTC.

The gene calls are TRBV7-9 and TRBJ1-6; D unresolved. The CDR3 has 15 residues. Trimming pared 3 bases from V and 5 bases from J, leaving 11 bases between. The germline CDR1 and CDR2 sequences are SEHNR and FQNEAQ (reference sequence). The CDR3 reads CASSFPGSNNSPLHF. The CDR3 DNA reads as TGTGCCAGCAGCTTTCCGGGATCCAATAATTCACCCCTCCACTTT.

This clone was picked up a small number of times. V and J are TRBV19 and TRBJ1-5, with TRBD1 identical over 8 bases. The J segment lost 7 bases and the V segment lost 6 bases, leaving 5 bases of the junction unmatched. The germline V gene encodes CDR1 LNHDA and CDR2 SQIVND (reference sequence). This CDR3 comprises 13 residues. The chain's CDR3 is CASSTQGVQPQHF. The CDR3 nucleotides read TGTGCCAGTAGCACACAGGGGGTACAGCCCCAGCATTTT. Filled out from reference TRBV19 and TRBJ1-5, the complete variable domain reads DGGITQSPKYLFRKEGQNVTLSCEQNLNHDAMYWYRQDPGQGLRLIYYSQIVNDFQKGDIAEGYSVSREKKESFPLTVTSAQKNPTAFYLCASSTQGVQPQHFGDGTRLSIL.